This TCR beta chain was recorded in a study of T cell repertoires in cytomegalovirus infection. This clonotype was counted many times. Its antigen is still unknown. TCRdb re-called the reads through MiXCR, storing one row per CDR3 protein. The sample lists hundreds of thousands of distinct CDR3 sequences, roughly a third occurring once. The sequence was obtained from a human donor in good health (CMV status not recorded). Some clones in this sample may be carry-over from other donors' samples. The source was cultured PBMCs, collected from culture after CMV antigen stimulation.

The DNA of the CDR3 is TGCGCCAGCAGCAAAACGGACGGCGGAAACACCATATATTTT. Amino acid sequence: CASSKTDGGNTIYF. The chain joins TRBV4-1 to TRBJ1-3, with D uncertain. V gave up 5 bases and J gave up 4 bases, with 12 bases separating them. Germline-derived CDR1 and CDR2 are MGHRA and YSYEKL. The length of the CDR3 is 14 residues.